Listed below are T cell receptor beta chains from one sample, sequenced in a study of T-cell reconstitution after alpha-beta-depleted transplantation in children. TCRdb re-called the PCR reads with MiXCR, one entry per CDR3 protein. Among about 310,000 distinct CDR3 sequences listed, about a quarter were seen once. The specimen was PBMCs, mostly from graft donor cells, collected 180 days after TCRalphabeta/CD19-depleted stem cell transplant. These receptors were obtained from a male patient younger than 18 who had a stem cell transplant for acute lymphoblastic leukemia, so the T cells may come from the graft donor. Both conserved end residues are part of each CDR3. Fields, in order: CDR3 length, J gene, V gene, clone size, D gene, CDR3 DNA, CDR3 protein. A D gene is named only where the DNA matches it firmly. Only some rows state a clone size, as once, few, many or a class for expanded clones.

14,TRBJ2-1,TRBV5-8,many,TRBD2,TGTGCCAGCAGGACGGGACTAGCGCCTATTGAGCAGTTCTTC,CASRTGLAPIEQFF
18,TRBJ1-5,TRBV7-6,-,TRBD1,TGTGCCAGCAGCTTACGAAAGACCGGGACAGGGATATGTCAGCCCCAGCATTTT,CASSLRKTGTGICQPQHF
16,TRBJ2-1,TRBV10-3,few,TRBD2,TGTGCCATCAGTGAGTTCCTAGAGGCGGGAGTAAATGAGCAGTTCTTC,CAISEFLEAGVNEQFF
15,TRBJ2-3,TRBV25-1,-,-,TGTGCCAGCAGTGAGACCCCCCGGGAAGGAGATACGCAGTATTTT,CASSETPREGDTQYF
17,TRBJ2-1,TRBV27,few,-,TGTGCCAGCAGTTTAGGGTGGGTCCGAGGGAGGTACAATGAGCAGTTCTTC,CASSLGWVRGRYNEQFF
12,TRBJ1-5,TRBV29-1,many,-,TGCAGCGTTGGATCTCGTGGTCAGCCCCAGCATTTT,CSVGSRGQPQHF
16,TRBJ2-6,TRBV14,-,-,TGTGCCAGCAGCCAAGGTGGCGGCTCTGGGGCCAACGTCCTGACTTTC,CASSQGGGSGANVLTF
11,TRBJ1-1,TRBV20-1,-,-,TGCAGTGCGACCCCCGGGACCGCGGCTTTCTTT,CSATPGTAAFF
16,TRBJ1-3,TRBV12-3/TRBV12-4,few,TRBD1,TGTGCCAGCAGCACCGGGACAGGGAGCTCTGGAAACACCATATATTTT,CASSTGTGSSGNTIYF
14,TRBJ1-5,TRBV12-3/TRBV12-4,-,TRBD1,TGTGCCAGCAGTGGGACAGGTAGCAATCAGCCCCAGCATTTT,CASSGTGSNQPQHF
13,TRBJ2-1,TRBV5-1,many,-,TGCGCCAGCAGCTTGGCCAGGGGAAATGAGCAGTTCTTC,CASSLARGNEQFF
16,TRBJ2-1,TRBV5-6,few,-,TGTGCCAGCAGCTTAAAGGGGGATGGTTGGTGGCGCAGGGGATACTTC,CASSLKGDGWWRRGYF
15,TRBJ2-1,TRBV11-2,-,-,TGTGCCAGCAGCTTAGATCTAGAGGCAAGCGGTGAGCAGTTCTTC,CASSLDLEASGEQFF
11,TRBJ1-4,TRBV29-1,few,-,TGCAGCGTTGTGCAGTTTGAAAAACTGTTTTTT,CSVVQFEKLFF
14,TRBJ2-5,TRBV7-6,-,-,TGTGCCAGCAGCTTCCTCGGAGTCTCAGAGACCCAGTACTTC,CASSFLGVSETQYF
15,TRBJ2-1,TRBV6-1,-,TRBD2,TGTGACAGCAGATCCGGGACTGGCGGGAGGAATGAGCAGTTCTTC,CDSRSGTGGRNEQFF
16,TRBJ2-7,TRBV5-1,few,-,TGCGCCAGCAGCTTGGCCTACTTGGGGCGCAGCTACGAGCAGTACTTC,CASSLAYLGRSYEQYF
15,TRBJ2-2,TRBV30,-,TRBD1,TGTGCCTGGAGTGCCTACAGGGGGGTCACCGGGGAGCTGTTTTTT,CAWSAYRGVTGELFF
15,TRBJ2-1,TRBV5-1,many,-,TGCGCCAGCAGCTTGGGACAGCCCGCCTACAATGAGCAGTTCTTC,CASSLGQPAYNEQFF
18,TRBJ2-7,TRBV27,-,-,TGTGCCAGCAGTTTAATCCCCTTCGGGGCGGGACGTGACTACGAGCAGTACTTC,CASSLIPFGAGRDYEQYF
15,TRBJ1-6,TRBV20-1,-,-,TGCAGTGCTGGACGGTTTAGCTCCTATAATTCACCCCTCCACTTT,CSAGRFSSYNSPLHF
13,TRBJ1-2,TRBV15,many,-,TGTGCCACCAGCAGAGAGAGTAACTATGGCTACACCTTC,CATSRESNYGYTF
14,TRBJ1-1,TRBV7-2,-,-,TGTGCCAGCAGCTTTTACAGGGAATCCACTGAAGCTTTCTTT,CASSFYRESTEAFF
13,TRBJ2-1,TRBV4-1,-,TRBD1,TGCGCCAGCAGCCTGAACCAGGGGGATGAGCAGTTCTTC,CASSLNQGDEQFF
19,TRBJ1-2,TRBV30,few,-,TGTGCCTGGAGTCCTCGCACCTTTTTCCGGGACACTTCTTACTATGGCTACACCTTC,CAWSPRTFFRDTSYYGYTF
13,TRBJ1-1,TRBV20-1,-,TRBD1,TGCAGTGCGAAACCGACAGGGAGAACTGAAGCTTTCTTT,CSAKPTGRTEAFF
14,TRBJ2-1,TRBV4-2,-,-,TGTGCCAGCAGCCAATGGCTAGGGGGGTATGAGCAGTTCTTC,CASSQWLGGYEQFF
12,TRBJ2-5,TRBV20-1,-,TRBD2,TGCAGTGCTGGGACTAGCAGGGAGACCCAGTACTTC,CSAGTSRETQYF
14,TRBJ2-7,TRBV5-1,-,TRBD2,TGCGCCAGCAGCCGCGACCTAGCGGGAGACGAGCAGTACTTC,CASSRDLAGDEQYF
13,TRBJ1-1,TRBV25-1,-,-,TGTGCCAGCAGAATGACTGTGAACACTGAAGCTTTCTTT,CASRMTVNTEAFF
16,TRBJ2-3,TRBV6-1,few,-,TGTGCCAGCAGTGATACCGGGGCGCCTAGCACAGATACGCAGTATTTT,CASSDTGAPSTDTQYF
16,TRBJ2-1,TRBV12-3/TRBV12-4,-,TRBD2,TGTGCCAGCAGTTTCTGGGGGACTAGCGGCTACAATGAGCAGTTCTTC,CASSFWGTSGYNEQFF
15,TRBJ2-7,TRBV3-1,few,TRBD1,TGTGCCAGCAGCCGCCTTGAGGCAGGGGGCAGGAAGCAGTACTTC,CASSRLEAGGRKQYF
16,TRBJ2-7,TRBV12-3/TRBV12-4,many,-,TGTGCCAGCAGTTTACTCCCGCCCCCCTGGTCCTACGAGCAGTACTTC,CASSLLPPPWSYEQYF
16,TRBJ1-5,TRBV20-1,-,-,TGCAGTGCTGGGATAAACAGCCCCGGCATCTATCAGCCCCAGCATTTT,CSAGINSPGIYQPQHF
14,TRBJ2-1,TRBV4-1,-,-,TGCGCCAGCAGCCAAAGTTACTATCCAGAGGAGCAGTTCTTC,CASSQSYYPEEQFF
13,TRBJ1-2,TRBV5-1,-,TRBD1,TGCGCCAGCAGCCCGGGACAGCTCTATGGCTACACCTTC,CASSPGQLYGYTF
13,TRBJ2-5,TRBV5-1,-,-,TGCGCCAGCAGCTTTCTAGCACTGGAGACCCAGTACTTC,CASSFLALETQYF
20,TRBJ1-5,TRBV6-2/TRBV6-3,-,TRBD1,TGTGCCAGCAGCCGGATTAGTTCCGGGACAGGGGGCGGCAGCAATCAGCCCCAGCATTTT,CASSRISSGTGGGSNQPQHF
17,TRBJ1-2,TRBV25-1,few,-,TGTGCCAGCAGTGATACTGGCAGGAGAGACACTAACTATGGCTACACCTTC,CASSDTGRRDTNYGYTF
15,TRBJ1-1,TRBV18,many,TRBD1,TGTGCCAGCTCACCTCGGGACAGCGCGAACACTGAAGCTTTCTTT,CASSPRDSANTEAFF
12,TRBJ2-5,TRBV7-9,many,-,TGTGCCAGCAGTTTAACGTCAGAGACCCAGTACTTC,CASSLTSETQYF
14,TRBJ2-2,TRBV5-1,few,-,TGCGCCAGCAGCTTGGGGGTACGAAGCGGGGAGCTGTTTTTT,CASSLGVRSGELFF
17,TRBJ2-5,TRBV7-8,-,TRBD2,TGTGCCAGCAGCTTAGGGGGGGGGCTAGCGGGGCGTGTGGCCCAGTACTTC,CASSLGGGLAGRVAQYF
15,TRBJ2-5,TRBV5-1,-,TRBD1,TGCGCCAGCAGCCAAGCGACAGGGGCTATGGAGACCCAGTACTTC,CASSQATGAMETQYF
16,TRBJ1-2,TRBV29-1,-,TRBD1,TGCAGCGTTGAAGGAGGGGACAGGCCGGCAAGGTATGGCTACACCTTC,CSVEGGDRPARYGYTF
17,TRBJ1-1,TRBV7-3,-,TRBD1,TGTGCCAGCAGCCCTCGAGGAGGGACAGCAACCTACACTGAAGCTTTCTTT,CASSPRGGTATYTEAFF
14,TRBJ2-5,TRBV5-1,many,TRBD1,TGCGCCAGCAGCTCCCCAGGGGGCTCGTCGACCCAGTACTTC,CASSSPGGSSTQYF
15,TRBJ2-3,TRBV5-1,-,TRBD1,TGCGCCAGCAGCCGCCCGGGACAGTACACAGATACGCAGTATTTT,CASSRPGQYTDTQYF
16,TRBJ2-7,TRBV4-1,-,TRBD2,TGCGCCAGCAGCCAAGATGCACTAGCGGGAGGGTACGAGCAGTACTTC,CASSQDALAGGYEQYF